These 8 T cell receptor beta chains were all obtained from the same sample, sequenced in a study of T cell clonality in common variable immunodeficiency. Profiling relied on immunoSEQ multiplex PCR, and the TCRdb table lists in-frame clones only, not all of them. Recorded here are under 45,000 clones, none singletons. The sample was peripheral blood mononuclear cells. Receptors were obtained from a person aged 18 to 75 in good health.

This clone was picked up many times. Read coverage stops 3 residues before the CDR3 terminus; the germline J gene supplies the remainder. V gene TRBV5-1 combines with J gene TRBJ2-6; weak D call: TRBD2 (5 bases). Germline CDR1 SGHRS, CDR2 YFSETQ. The CDR3 covers 16 residues. V lost 2 bases and J 1 base, leaving 10 bases between the germline ends. The CDR3 here is CASSLGLFSGANVLTF. The part of the CDR3 DNA that was read is TGCGCCAGCAGCTTAGGACTGTTTTCTGGGGCCAACGTC. Together with reference TRBV5-1 and TRBJ2-6, the CDR3 gives the full variable domain: KAGVTQTPRYLIKTRGQQVTLSCSPISGHRSVSWYQQTPGQGLQFLFEYFSETQRNKGNFPGRFSGRQFSNSRSEMNVSTLELGDSALYLCASSLGLFSGANVLTFGAGSRLTVL.

This clone was detected only a few times. The sequenced fragment ends 3 residues before the CDR3 boundary, so the rest is inferred from the germline J gene. The chain has TRBV18 and TRBJ2-2; D may be TRBD1 or TRBD2 (5 bases each). Germline V gene sequence: CDR1 KGHSH, CDR2 LQKENI. The CDR3 extends over 15 amino acids. This CDR3 is CASSPGAGIREKLFF. Incomplete CDR3 DNA: TGTGCCAGCTCACCAGGGGCAGGGATACGGGAAAAG.

This clone was seen a handful of times. The read ends 3 residues early relative to the CDR3; the germline J gene fills the gap. The rearrangement joins TRBV18 to TRBJ2-2; possibly TRBD1 for D (6 bases). The germline V gene has CDR1 KGHSH and CDR2 LQKENI. This CDR3 is built from 17 residues. The covered CDR3 bases are TGTGCCAGCTCACCTGCAGTACAGGGCCTGGCTAATGAAAAG. Its translation: CASSPAVQGLANEK. The entire CDR3 sequence reads CASSPAVQGLANEKLFF.

There are many counts of this clone. Read coverage stops 3 residues before the CDR3 terminus; the germline J gene supplies the remainder. The rearrangement links TRBV7-3 to TRBJ2-4; 7 bases agree with TRBD1. Trimming at V came to 4 bases and at J to 6 bases, leaving 15 bases not matched to a gene. The CDR3 loop spans 17 amino acids. The germline CDR1 and CDR2 sequences are SGHTA and FQGTGA. CDR3 amino acids: CASSSYGAPGQSNIQYF. The covered CDR3 bases are TGTGCCAGCAGCTCTTATGGGGCCCCGGGACAGTCAAACATT.

This clone was observed many times. CDR3 in amino acids: CASNYMGTGGDTEAFF. The CDR3 DNA, read in part, is TGCGCCAGCAATTACATGGGGACAGGGGGAGACACTGAA. The chain joins TRBV4-1 to TRBJ1-1, with 11 bases aligning to TRBD1. The sequence runs out 3 residues before the end of the CDR3; the remainder is reconstructed from the germline J gene. The CDR3 is made up of 16 amino acids. The germline CDR1 and CDR2 sequences are MGHRA and YSYEKL. V lost 7 bases and J lost 3; bases outside the gene matches: 10.

This clone has just a few counts. The read terminates 3 residues before the CDR3 end, so the remaining end is supplied by the germline J gene. V usage is TRBV7-9 and J usage is TRBJ1-3; 9 nucleotides align to TRBD1. The CDR3 runs 15 residues. V shed 1 base and J 7 bases; nucleotides not matched to a gene: 5. The germline V gene encodes CDR1 SEHNR and CDR2 FQNEAQ (reference sequence). This chain's CDR3 is CASSLEGTGSNTIYF. The sequenced CDR3 bases are TGTGCCAGCAGCTTAGAAGGGACAGGGTCGAACACC. Combining the CDR3 with reference TRBV7-9 and TRBJ1-3 gives the whole variable domain DTGVSQNPRHKITKRGQNVTFRCDPISEHNRLYWYRQTLGQGPEFLTYFQNEAQLEKSRLLSDRFSAERPKGSFSTLEIQRTEQGDSAMYLCASSLEGTGSNTIYFGEGSWLTVV.

Notes on this clone: The CDR3 end is not reached by the read, which stops 3 residues before it; the germline J gene fills it in. This chain links TRBV7-9 with TRBJ2-3; D gene ambiguous. Looked up from germline, CDR1 is SEHNR and CDR2 is FQNEAQ (reference sequence). The CDR3 spans 14 residues. Trimming shortened V by 6 bases and J by 0 bases, and 10 bases separated the two germline ends. The sequenced part of the CDR3 DNA is TGTGCCAGCAGTCTCCTCGGGAGCACAGATACG. It is translated as CASSLLGSTDT. The full CDR3 sequence reads CASSLLGSTDTQYF.

In this sample, this clone turned up many times. Read sequence stops 3 residues before the CDR3 end, and the germline J gene provides the missing end. The chain uses TRBV19 and TRBJ1-1; TRBD1 aligns across 8 bases. Germline V CDR1 and CDR2: LNHDA, SQIVND (reference sequence). The CDR3 has 15 amino acids. V dropped 5 bases and J dropped 2; count of bases not matched to a gene: 7. The sequenced CDR3 bases are TGTGCCAGTAGTTCGCCCGGGACAGGCAACACTGAA. It yields the protein CASSSPGTGNTE. In full, the CDR3 reads CASSSPGTGNTEAFF.